Listed here is a single TCR beta chain. The sample comes from a study of blood T cell repertoires in COVID-19. Overall study context: The cDNA or gDNA used as material had been derived from T cells, B-cell-depleted T cells, or PBMCs.

The method was immunoSEQ multiplex PCR; TCRdb's version includes in-frame clones alone and lacks a portion of them. The sample lists approximately 6,200 clones, roughly four fifths occurring once. This CDR3 is 13 amino acids long. V was clipped by 6 bases and J by 5 bases, with 11 bases between them. The origin of this receptor is a man aged 60 to 69 with acute or convalescent COVID-19. J is TRBJ2-1 and V is TRBV23-1; D unclear. TRBV23-1 is classed as an ORF, of uncertain function. The source material was peripheral blood. In DNA, the CDR3 is TGCGCCAGCAGACCCTATACTGACAATGAGCAGTTCTTC. Amino acid sequence: CASRPYTDNEQFF.